These T cell receptor beta chains were read from a single sample in a study of T-cell memory formation after mild COVID-19. One entry per CDR3 protein, called by TCRdb with MiXCR from the 5' RACE reads. The data hold about 300,000 distinct CDR3 sequences, with just under 20% observed a single time. Sequenced material: PBMCs or a T cell subset sorted from them (not recorded which). The receptors here all came from a man aged 18 to 30 who had mild COVID-19 (a few samples of this study predate the infection). Cell type and time point are not known. Both conserved end residues are part of each CDR3. The order of the fields is D gene, clone size, J gene, V gene, CDR3 protein, CDR3 DNA. The D gene is left open where the match is weak. Size values are once, few and many counts, or a class for expanded clones, and some rows have none.

>-|-|TRBJ2-3|TRBV5-4
CASTPEWSDTQYF
TGTGCCAGCACCCCTGAGTGGTCAGATACGCAGTATTTT
>-|few|TRBJ1-5|TRBV4-2
CASSQKGGDNQPQHF
TGTGCCAGCAGCCAAAAAGGGGGGGACAATCAGCCCCAGCATTTT
>-|-|TRBJ2-1|TRBV15
CATMLRGTERKFF
TGTGCCACCATGTTACGGGGGACAGAGAGAAAGTTCTTC
>-|few|TRBJ1-5|TRBV12-3/TRBV12-4
CASSLPQGSREPQHF
TGTGCCAGCAGTTTGCCCCAGGGGTCCAGGGAGCCCCAGCATTTT
>-|few|TRBJ1-2|TRBV6-2/TRBV6-3
CASRDGEGRDYGYTF
TGTGCCAGCAGGGATGGTGAGGGAAGGGACTATGGCTACACCTTC
>-|many|TRBJ1-2|TRBV19
CASSDRKRDGYTF
TGTGCCAGTAGTGATCGGAAGCGGGATGGCTACACCTTC
>TRBD2|-|TRBJ2-3|TRBV7-2
CASSRRAGTSTDTQYF
TGTGCCAGCAGCCGCAGAGCGGGGACTAGCACAGATACGCAGTATTTT
>-|few|TRBJ2-7|TRBV5-1
CASSLAGDEQYF
TGCGCCAGCAGCTTGGCCGGGGACGAGCAGTACTTC
>-|-|TRBJ2-5|TRBV12-2
CASRSHLGAGTAQETQYF
TGTGCAAGTCGCTCCCACCTGGGAGCCGGGACAGCCCAAGAGACCCAGTACTTC
>-|-|TRBJ1-5|TRBV20-1
CSASMDSNQPQHF
TGCAGTGCGAGCATGGATAGCAATCAGCCCCAGCATTTT
>-|-|TRBJ2-5|TRBV20-1
CSAQGGAETQYF
TGCAGTGCTCAGGGGGGGGCAGAGACCCAGTACTTC
>TRBD2|few|TRBJ2-3|TRBV12-3/TRBV12-4
CASRRTSGGAADTQYF
TGTGCCAGCAGGAGGACTAGCGGGGGGGCCGCGGATACGCAGTATTTT
>-|few|TRBJ1-6|TRBV28
CATLSDTPSYNSPLHF
TGTGCCACCCTATCGGACACACCATCCTATAATTCACCCCTCCACTTT
>-|-|TRBJ2-5|TRBV6-2/TRBV6-3
CASSLRGPGETQYF
TGTGCCAGCAGTTTACGGGGGCCGGGAGAGACCCAGTACTTC
>TRBD1|-|TRBJ1-2|TRBV29-1
CSDEQGAKGHTF
TGCAGCGACGAACAGGGGGCGAAGGGCCACACCTTC
>-|many|TRBJ2-3|TRBV7-3
CASSRGSDTQYF
TGTGCCAGCAGTCGGGGATCAGATACGCAGTATTTT
>TRBD1|-|TRBJ1-1|TRBV5-4
CASSLEGGYGEAFF
TGTGCCAGCAGCTTGGAAGGGGGCTATGGTGAAGCTTTCTTT
>-|-|TRBJ2-3|TRBV20-1
CSARDRARGSTDTQYF
TGCAGTGCTAGAGATCGGGCCAGGGGCAGCACAGATACGCAGTATTTT
>-|few|TRBJ1-2|TRBV12-3/TRBV12-4
CASSLALGHGYTF
TGTGCCAGCAGTTTAGCGCTAGGGCATGGCTACACCTTC
>-|many|TRBJ1-1|TRBV4-3
CASSHPDRRDTEAFF
TGCGCCAGCAGCCACCCCGACAGGCGAGACACTGAAGCTTTCTTT
>TRBD2|few|TRBJ2-1|TRBV7-2
CASSSERGGRDEQFF
TGTGCCAGCAGCTCCGAGCGGGGGGGCAGGGATGAGCAGTTCTTC
>-|-|TRBJ1-1|TRBV14
CASSDAVTEAFF
TGTGCCAGCAGCGACGCGGTCACTGAAGCTTTCTTT
>TRBD2|-|TRBJ2-7|TRBV6-5
CASSLRAGGTYEQYF
TGTGCCAGCAGCCTCCGAGCGGGGGGGACCTACGAGCAGTACTTC
>-|few|TRBJ1-4|TRBV10-1
CASRGTGEKLFF
TGCGCCAGCAGAGGGACCGGCGAAAAACTGTTTTTT
>-|-|TRBJ1-6|TRBV6-5
CASSYGVDSPLHF
TGTGCCAGCAGTTACGGGGTGGATTCACCCCTCCACTTT
>TRBD2|-|TRBJ2-2|TRBV6-5
CASTVAGEASGELFF
TGTGCCAGCACCGTAGCGGGGGAAGCATCCGGGGAGCTGTTTTTT
>-|-|TRBJ1-2|TRBV7-2
CASSPIGGRKDYGYTF
TGTGCCAGCAGCCCAATTGGGGGCAGAAAGGACTATGGCTACACCTTC
>TRBD1|-|TRBJ2-1|TRBV18
CASSPGTGENEQFF
TGTGCCAGCTCACCCGGGACAGGGGAAAATGAGCAGTTCTTC
>TRBD1|few|TRBJ2-5|TRBV11-1
CASSLKTDRGKTQYF
TGTGCCAGCAGCTTAAAGACGGACAGGGGGAAGACCCAGTACTTC
>-|few|TRBJ2-2|TRBV4-1
CASSQEAINTGELFF
TGCGCCAGCAGCCAAGAAGCGATAAACACCGGGGAGCTGTTTTTT
>-|few|TRBJ1-2|TRBV20-1
CSASGGYTF
TGCAGTGCTAGTGGTGGCTACACCTTC
>TRBD1|-|TRBJ2-6|TRBV10-3
CATRTGGDSGANVLTF
TGTGCCACCCGGACAGGTGGAGACTCTGGGGCCAACGTCCTGACTTTC
>-|few|TRBJ1-1|TRBV7-8
CASSYPEGSNTEAFF
TGTGCCAGCAGCTATCCCGAGGGTTCGAACACTGAAGCTTTCTTT
>-|-|TRBJ2-7|TRBV20-1
CSAREEGFSYEQYF
TGCAGTGCTAGAGAGGAAGGGTTTTCCTACGAGCAGTACTTC
>-|-|TRBJ2-7|TRBV29-1
CSVQPLQGSDEQYF
TGCAGCGTCCAGCCCCTACAGGGAAGCGACGAGCAGTACTTC
>-|-|TRBJ2-5|TRBV7-2
CASSGRYRGETQYF
TGTGCCAGCAGCGGACGATACCGAGGGGAGACCCAGTACTTC
>-|many|TRBJ2-7|TRBV4-3
CASSQDFSPGFHYEQYF
TGCGCCAGCAGCCAAGATTTCTCACCGGGTTTCCACTACGAGCAGTACTTC
>-|few|TRBJ1-2|TRBV20-1
CSARDAGAGYGYTF
TGCAGTGCTAGAGATGCGGGGGCCGGCTATGGCTACACCTTC
>TRBD2|-|TRBJ2-2|TRBV4-2
CASSHGLAGDPNTGELFF
TGTGCCAGCAGCCACGGACTAGCGGGGGACCCGAACACCGGGGAGCTGTTTTTT
>TRBD2|-|TRBJ2-1|TRBV2
CASSAGRAHNEQFF
TGTGCCAGCAGTGCAGGGAGGGCTCACAATGAGCAGTTCTTC
>-|few|TRBJ1-5|TRBV20-1
CSASRGLASNQPQHF
TGCAGTGCCTCGCGGGGGCTAGCTAGCAATCAGCCCCAGCATTTT
>-|few|TRBJ1-2|TRBV11-2
CASSTSQGFGYTF
TGTGCCAGCAGCACATCCCAGGGGTTTGGCTACACCTTC
>-|many|TRBJ2-3|TRBV27
CASSSNAVTDTQYF
TGTGCCAGCAGTTCAAACGCGGTCACAGATACGCAGTATTTT
>-|few|TRBJ2-5|TRBV29-1
CSVEVPTQTQYF
TGCAGCGTTGAAGTTCCTACGCAGACCCAGTACTTC
>-|few|TRBJ2-1|TRBV4-3
CASSQDRGRVEQFF
TGCGCCAGCAGCCAAGATCGGGGGAGAGTTGAGCAGTTCTTC